This T cell receptor (beta chain) was retrieved from a study of shared clonotypes between healthy human individuals. Assay used: immunoSEQ multiplex PCR; TCRdb lists only in-frame clones, some missing. In the table there are roughly 1 million clones, 60% to 80% of which are singletons. Germline CDR1 reads GTSNPN; CDR2 reads SVGIG (reference sequence). With V trimmed by 1 base and J by 6 bases, 7 bases remained unmatched. This CDR3 spans 14 amino acids. This TCR was sampled from a man between 18 and 35 years old in good health. Sample: memory CD4+ T cells sorted from blood. Stated subset: CD45RA-negative fraction. This chain links TRBV30 with TRBJ1-1; 8 bases fit TRBD1. In nucleotides, the CDR3 is TGTGCCTGGAGTGGCACAGGGGGGGGACCTGAAGCTTTCTTT. This codes for CAWSGTGGGPEAFF.